This is a list of T cell receptor beta chains from one sample in a study of shared clonotypes between healthy human individuals. Sequenced by immunoSEQ multiplex PCR; TCRdb stores in-frame clones only, minus some. The sample holds about 2.4 million clones, over 85% seen once. Specimen: naive CD4+ T cells from PBMCs. These receptors all come from a man younger than 35 in good health. Some clones in this sample may be carry-over from other donors' samples. Each CDR3 is given with its conserved first and last residue. The D gene is left open where the match is weak. Clone size is not always given. Where it is, it says once, few, many or a class for expanded clones.

j_call clone_size d_call v_call cdr3_aa cdr3_nt
TRBJ1-4 NA NA TRBV27 CASRPWATNEKLFF TGTGCCAGCCGCCCATGGGCAACTAATGAAAAACTGTTTTTT
TRBJ2-4 NA TRBD1 TRBV7-9 CASSPNIGGTGRVNIQYF TGTGCCAGCAGCCCGAATATCGGCGGGACAGGGAGGGTTAACATTCAGTACTTC
TRBJ2-5 NA TRBD2 TRBV7-8 CASSWEGETQYF TGTGCCAGCAGCTGGGAGGGAGAGACCCAGTACTTC
TRBJ1-2 NA TRBD1 TRBV28 CASSPGQGIAYTF TGTGCCAGCAGCCCGGGACAGGGGATAGCCTACACCTTC
TRBJ1-4 NA TRBD1 TRBV7-9 CASRAGQSNEKLFF TGTGCCAGCAGGGCGGGACAGTCAAATGAAAAACTGTTTTTT
TRBJ2-7 once NA TRBV28 CASLGLPEAQYF TGTGCCAGCCTCGGACTCCCCGAGGCGCAGTACTTC
TRBJ2-1 NA NA TRBV6-5 CASFLGRWFF TGTGCCAGTTTTCTGGGCCGTTGGTTCTTC
TRBJ2-7 NA NA TRBV28 CASSLEGGQYF TGTGCCAGCAGTTTGGAGGGGGGGCAGTACTTC
TRBJ2-7 NA NA TRBV4-1 CASSQFGPEEQYF TGCGCCAGCAGCCAATTTGGTCCGGAGGAGCAGTACTTC
TRBJ2-1 NA TRBD2 TRBV5-4 CASSSTSGSRQFF TGTGCCAGCAGCTCGACTAGCGGGAGTAGGCAGTTCTTC
TRBJ2-2 once NA TRBV7-2 CASSLAVRAGELFF TGTGCCAGCAGCTTAGCAGTACGCGCCGGGGAGCTGTTTTTT
TRBJ2-1 NA TRBD2 TRBV5-1 CASSMGLAGGEQFF TGCGCCAGCAGCATGGGACTAGCGGGAGGTGAGCAGTTCTTC
TRBJ2-2 NA NA TRBV5-1 CASSLVPQEDSGELFF TGCGCCAGCAGCTTGGTTCCGCAGGAAGATTCCGGGGAGCTGTTTTTT
TRBJ1-1 NA TRBD1 TRBV4-1 CASSPRVYRGRRTNTEAFF TGCGCCAGCAGCCCAAGGGTGTACAGGGGGCGGAGGACGAACACTGAAGCTTTCTTT
TRBJ2-7 once NA TRBV6-9 CASSVSYEQYF TGTGCCAGCAGCGTCTCCTACGAGCAGTACTTC
TRBJ1-1 NA NA TRBV23-1 CASSQDPRTEAFF TGCGCCAGCAGTCAAGACCCCCGCACTGAAGCTTTCTTT
TRBJ2-1 once TRBD2 TRBV10-3 CAISEPGLAGENEQFF TGTGCCATCAGTGAGCCGGGACTAGCGGGAGAGAATGAGCAGTTCTTC
TRBJ2-1 NA TRBD2 TRBV5-1 CASSSQNRTSGRAVSLQFF TGCGCCAGCAGCTCACAAAACAGGACTAGCGGGAGGGCCGTGTCCCTCCAGTTCTTC
TRBJ1-1 NA NA TRBV27 CASSLSSQGSDTEAFF TGTGCCAGCAGTTTATCGTCCCAGGGGTCTGACACTGAAGCTTTCTTT
TRBJ1-4 NA NA TRBV20-1 CSAATGEKLFF TGCAGTGCTGCTACGGGGGAAAAACTGTTTTTT
TRBJ1-2 NA NA TRBV19 CASSKQGVGYGYTF TGTGCCAGTAGTAAACAGGGTGTTGGGTATGGCTACACCTTC
TRBJ2-5 NA TRBD2 TRBV7-2 CASSLGTSGSMGETQYF TGTGCCAGCAGCTTGGGGACTAGCGGGAGTATGGGAGAGACCCAGTACTTC
TRBJ2-5 NA NA TRBV6-5 CASSLGGVGGTQYF TGTGCCAGCAGTTTGGGCGGGGTAGGGGGGACCCAGTACTTC
TRBJ1-5 NA NA TRBV19 CASSIVPGGNQPQHF TGTGCCAGTAGTATAGTTCCAGGAGGAAATCAGCCCCAGCATTTT
TRBJ2-2 NA TRBD1 TRBV6-1 CASYWGQGATGELFF TGTGCCAGCTACTGGGGACAGGGGGCTACCGGGGAGCTGTTTTTT
TRBJ2-5 NA NA TRBV18 CASSPSSETQYF TGTGCCAGCTCACCTTCATCAGAGACCCAGTACTTC
TRBJ2-5 NA TRBD2 TRBV11-2 CASSLVRGGQETQYF TGTGCCAGCAGCTTAGTCCGCGGGGGCCAAGAGACCCAGTACTTC
TRBJ2-3 NA TRBD1 TRBV19 CASSTRQGGTDTQYF TGTGCCAGTAGTACCCGACAGGGCGGGACAGATACGCAGTATTTT
TRBJ1-6 NA NA TRBV28 CASSPAGLDSPLHF TGTGCCAGCAGCCCCGCAGGGTTAGATTCACCCCTCCACTTT